The next 19 T cell receptor beta chains were all read from a single sample in a study of a mutant IDH1 vaccine in newly diagnosed glioma. The method was immunoSEQ multiplex PCR; TCRdb's version includes in-frame clones alone and lacks a portion of them. This table has about 98,000 clones, approximately 90% appearing once. Indicated time point: baseline, week 1 (first vaccination visit). Described treatment: pre-vaccination baseline after standard-of-care therapy. Sequenced material: PBMCs, taken from a glioma patient treated with radiotherapy, temozolomide or both. The origin of the receptors is a woman between 45 and 60 years old with glioma.

The CDR3 region has the DNA TGTGCCTGGGCCTGGGGCCATGAGCAGTTCTTC. Translated, it gives CAWAWGHEQFF. J is TRBJ2-1 and V is TRBV30; a possible D gene is TRBD1 (5 bases). Germline V gene data show CDR1 as GTSNPN and CDR2 as SVGIG (reference sequence). The CDR3 covers 11 residues. Trimming removed 5 bases from V and 8 bases from J, with 10 bases in between.

The chain carries TRBV5-1 and TRBJ1-2; D not certain. Looked up from germline, CDR1 is SGHRS and CDR2 is YFSETQ. The CDR3 spans 15 residues. V was pared by 5 bases and J by 8 bases, with 22 bases between. CDR3 coding DNA: TGCGCCAGCAGACCCGGACCGGTGAATGTGTTGGGCTACACCTTC. Its translation: CASRPGPVNVLGYTF.

This chain connects TRBV28 to TRBJ1-1; D not resolved. Germline CDR1 is MDHEN and CDR2 is SYDVKM. V lost 3 bases and J 2 bases, leaving 10 bases between the germline ends. This CDR3 region has 14 residues. The CDR3 sequence: CASSLRAVNTEAFF. DNA of the CDR3: TGTGCCAGCAGTTTGCGGGCAGTCAACACTGAAGCTTTCTTT.

The rearrangement links TRBV18 to TRBJ2-6; D ambiguous. Looked up from germline, CDR1 is KGHSH and CDR2 is LQKENI. The V and J ends lost 1 base and 1 base respectively, with 2 bases between them. CDR3 length equals 14 residues. The CDR3 protein is CASSPLSGANVLTF. The CDR3 DNA follows: TGTGCCAGCTCACCACTTTCTGGGGCCAACGTCCTGACTTTC.

This chain joins TRBV6-1 and TRBJ2-7; no clear D gene. The germline CDR1 and CDR2 sequences are MNHNS and SASEGT. Between the trimmed V and J ends, which lost 8 bases and 2 bases, there was a span of 13 bases. CDR3 length: 13 amino acids. CDR3 region: CASHRTVTYEQYF. As DNA, the CDR3 is TGTGCCAGCCACCGGACGGTAACCTACGAGCAGTACTTC.

This clone turned up a few times. The CDR3 sequence is CASSLDRGYGYTF. The CDR3 DNA sequence: TGTGCCAGCAGTCTCGACAGGGGCTATGGCTACACCTTC. The chain couples TRBV5-4 to TRBJ1-2, with 8 nucleotides matching TRBD1. With 5 bases clipped from V and 4 bases from J, the junction kept 4 bases outside the gene matches. This CDR3 is 13 amino acids long. Germline loops: CDR1 SGHNT, CDR2 YYREEE (reference sequence).

J is TRBJ1-5 and V is TRBV15; no reliable D call. CDR3 size: 13 residues. Germline CDR1 LNHNV, CDR2 YYDKDF (reference sequence). V was clipped by 3 bases and J by 5 bases, with 8 bases between them. Written as DNA, the CDR3 is TGTGCCACCAGCAGCAAATCGTATCAGCCCCAGCATTTT. As protein: CATSSKSYQPQHF.

The chain recombines TRBV10-3 with TRBJ1-2; 8 bases agree with TRBD1. In germline, CDR1 is ENHRY, CDR2 SYGVKD. This CDR3 has 14 amino acids. V was clipped by 5 bases and J by 2 bases; unmatched bases: 4. The CDR3 sequence is CAISTGQANYGYTF. In DNA form, the CDR3 reads TGTGCCATCAGTACGGGACAGGCGAACTATGGCTACACCTTC.

This clone has only one observation. The chain recombines TRBV4-1 with TRBJ2-3; D gene unclear. The germline gives CDR1 MGHRA, CDR2 YSYEKL. Trimming shortened V by 1 base and J by 4 bases, and 12 bases separated the two germline ends. The CDR3 covers 15 residues. In DNA, the CDR3 is TGCGCCAGCAGCCAAGGGCCCTCTAGTCCAGATACGCAGTATTTT. Translated, it gives CASSQGPSSPDTQYF.

V and J are TRBV5-4 and TRBJ1-1; 9 nucleotides line up with TRBD1. This CDR3 has 14 residues. Germline V gene sequence: CDR1 SGHNT, CDR2 YYREEE (reference sequence). V shed 4 bases, J shed 3 bases, and the junction held 4 bases outside the gene matches. The CDR3, as DNA: TGTGCCAGCAGCACTTGGACAGGGGACACTGAAGCTTTCTTT. Protein product: CASSTWTGDTEAFF.

V and J are TRBV18 and TRBJ2-1; D is unresolved. The CDR3 length is 13 residues. Trimming pared 4 bases from V and 7 bases from J, leaving 11 bases between. Germline assignment: CDR1 KGHSH and CDR2 LQKENI. The CDR3 spells CASSRAQVNEQFF. The CDR3 DNA is TGTGCCAGCTCACGCGCGCAGGTGAATGAGCAGTTCTTC.

J is TRBJ1-2 and V is TRBV6-1; perhaps TRBD1 as D (5 bases). The CDR3 runs 14 residues. Germline lookup yields CDR1 MNHNS and CDR2 SASEGT. The ends were cut back, 6 bases at V and 4 bases at J, with 15 bases in the middle. The CDR3 reads CASRLGGVVYGYTF. CDR3 in DNA: TGTGCCAGCAGGCTGGGGGGGGTAGTCTATGGCTACACCTTC.

This chain uses TRBV7-9 with TRBJ2-6; D ambiguous. V dropped 3 bases and J dropped 1 base, with 1 base sitting between them. The length of the CDR3 is 13 residues. The germline gives CDR1 SEHNR, CDR2 FQNEAQ (reference sequence). Here the CDR3 DNA reads TGTGCCAGCAGCTTTTCTGGGGCCAACGTCCTGACTTTC. Translating it yields CASSFSGANVLTF.

This clone was seen just once. V usage is TRBV7-8 and J usage is TRBJ2-1, with D unresolved. CDR1 SGHVS and CDR2 FQNEAQ come from the germline V gene. CDR3 size: 11 residues. V lost 6 bases, J lost 3 bases, and 3 bases lay in between. The CDR3 bases are TGTGCCAGCAGGTTCTACAATGAGCAGTTCTTC. Translating it yields CASRFYNEQFF. Together with reference TRBV7-8 and TRBJ2-1, the CDR3 gives the full variable domain: GAGVSQSPRYKVAKRGQDVALRCDPISGHVSLFWYQQALGQGPEFLTYFQNEAQLDKSGLPSDRFFAERPEGSVSTLKIQRTQQEDSAVYLCASRFYNEQFFGPGTRLTVL.

This chain uses TRBV19 with TRBJ1-2; D is undetermined. The V gene's germline CDR1 is LNHDA and CDR2 SQIVND (reference sequence). Trimming pared 7 bases from V and 1 base from J, leaving 7 bases between. This CDR3 has 12 residues. For the CDR3, the DNA is TGTGCCAGTATAAGCAGTAACTATGGCTACACCTTC. Its protein product is CASISSNYGYTF.

This clone was recorded a few times. The rearrangement joins TRBV6-4 to TRBJ1-1; TRBD1 is a possible D gene (6 bases). This CDR3 spans 15 amino acids. Trimming shortened V by 7 bases and J by 4 bases, and 19 bases separated the two germline ends. The germline gives CDR1 MRHNA, CDR2 SNTAGT. The CDR3 nucleotides read TGTGCCAGCACCTTGGACAGTTGGAGTGGCACTGAAGCTTTCTTT. Its protein is CASTLDSWSGTEAFF.

CDR3 protein: CASSLSGKGADEQYF. The CDR3 DNA reads as TGTGCCAGCAGCTTGTCCGGTAAGGGGGCCGACGAGCAGTACTTC. The chain recombines TRBV5-5 with TRBJ2-7; 7 bases map to TRBD1. V lost 1 base, J lost 5 bases, and 9 bases stayed unmatched. There are 15 residues in the CDR3. Germline assignment: CDR1 SGHKS and CDR2 YYEKEE (reference sequence).

This clone was found once. The V call is TRBV5-4, the J call TRBJ2-7; D uncertain. The CDR3 is made up of 13 amino acids. V was clipped by 0 bases and J by 7 bases, with 11 bases between them. The germline gives CDR1 SGHNT, CDR2 YYREEE (reference sequence). CDR3 sequence (DNA): TGTGCCAGCAGCTTGGATTTAGATCTGGAGCAGTACTTC. This encodes CASSLDLDLEQYF.

The chain uses TRBV7-9 and TRBJ1-2; no clear D gene. The germline V and J ends were trimmed by 2 bases and 5 bases, with 6 bases remaining between them. Per germline, CDR1 SEHNR and CDR2 FQNEAQ (reference sequence). This CDR3 contains 12 residues. The CDR3 DNA is TGTGCCAGCAGCTTAAAAGAGTATGGCTACACCTTC. Amino acid sequence: CASSLKEYGYTF.